This T cell receptor (beta chain) comes out of a study of cytomegalovirus exposure and HLA in healthy donors. Study-wide points: There were about 160 TCR beta chains listed as cytomegalovirus-associated.

Turning to this clone: What it binds is not known.

The table came from immunoSEQ multiplex PCR; TCRdb's copy has only in-frame clones and leaves some out. The sample records more than 20,000 clones, 97% being singletons. The donors formed part of the approximately 120-subject validation cohort, distinct from the approximately 640-subject first cohort. The CDR3 is 14 residues long. Trimming removed 2 bases at V and 5 bases at J, with 13 bases between. Germline V gene data show CDR1 as SGHRS and CDR2 as YFSETQ. The specimen was PBMCs. The sequence came from a man in his thirties or forties in good health and CMV-seropositive. The chain carries TRBV5-1 and TRBJ2-5; D ambiguous. In nucleotides, the CDR3 is TGCGCCAGCAGCTTCGACTCAATCCGGGAGACCCAGTACTTC. Protein: CASSFDSIRETQYF.